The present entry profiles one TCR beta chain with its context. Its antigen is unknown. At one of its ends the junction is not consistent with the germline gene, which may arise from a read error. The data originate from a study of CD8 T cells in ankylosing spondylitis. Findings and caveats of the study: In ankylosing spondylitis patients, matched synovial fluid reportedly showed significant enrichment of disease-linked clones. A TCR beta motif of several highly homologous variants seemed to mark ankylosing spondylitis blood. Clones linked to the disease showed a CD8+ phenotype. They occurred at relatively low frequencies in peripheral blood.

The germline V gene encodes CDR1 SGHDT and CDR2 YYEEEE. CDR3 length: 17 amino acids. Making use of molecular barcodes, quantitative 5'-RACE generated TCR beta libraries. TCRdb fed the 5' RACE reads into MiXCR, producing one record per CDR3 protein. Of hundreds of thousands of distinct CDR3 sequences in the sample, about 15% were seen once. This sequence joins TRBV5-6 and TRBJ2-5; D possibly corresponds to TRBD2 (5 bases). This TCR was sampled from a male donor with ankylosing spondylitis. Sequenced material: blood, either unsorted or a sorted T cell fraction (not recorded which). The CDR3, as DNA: TGTGCCAGCGGCTTGTATGGTGGTAGCGTCTCGGCAGAGACCCAGTACTTC. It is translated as CASGLYGGSVSAETQYF.